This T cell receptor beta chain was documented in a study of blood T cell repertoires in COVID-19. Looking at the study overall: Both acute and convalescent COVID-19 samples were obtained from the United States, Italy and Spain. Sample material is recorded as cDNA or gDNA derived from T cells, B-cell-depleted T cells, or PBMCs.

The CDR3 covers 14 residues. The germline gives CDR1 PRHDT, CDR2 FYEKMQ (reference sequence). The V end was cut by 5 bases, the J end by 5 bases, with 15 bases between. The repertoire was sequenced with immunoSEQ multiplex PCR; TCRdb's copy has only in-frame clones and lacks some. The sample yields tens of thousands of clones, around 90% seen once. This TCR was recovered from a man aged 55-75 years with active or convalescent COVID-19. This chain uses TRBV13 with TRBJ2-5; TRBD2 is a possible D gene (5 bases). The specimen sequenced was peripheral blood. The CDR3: CASSPGPGLETQYF. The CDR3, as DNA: TGTGCCAGCAGCCCCGGTCCGGGGTTGGAGACCCAGTACTTC.